The rows below give T cell receptor beta chains drawn from one sample of a study of brain T cells in children with intractable seizures. Produced via immunoSEQ multiplex PCR; TCRdb's table is partial and in-frame only. Of 110,000 or so clones detected, 90% to 95% appear once; the ten largest clones hold about 3.8%. The source was peripheral blood, collected at surgery. These receptors came from a boy under two years old with hemimegalencephaly and intractable seizures. Both conserved end residues are part of each CDR3. A D gene is named only where the DNA matches it firmly. Size is stated for part of the rows, as once, few or many counts, or as a class when the clone is expanded.

TGTGCCAGCAGCTTCACCCCCAGCTATGGCTACACCTTC CASSFTPSYGYTF . TRBV7-2 . TRBJ1-2
TGTGCCAGCAGCTTAGTCGCCGGGAGCGCCTCCTTAGCCAAAAACATTCAGTACTTC CASSLVAGSASLAKNIQYF . TRBV11-2 . TRBJ2-4
TGTGCCAGTAGTGAGCCGGGAGAAAAACTGTTTTTT CASSEPGEKLFF . TRBV19 . TRBJ1-4
TGTGCCAGCAGTTACGGGACGTCAGCTGAAGCTTTCTTT CASSYGTSAEAFF . TRBV6-5 . TRBJ1-1
TGTGCCATCAGTGAGTCAATTCGTCGGCGGGAAAGCACAGATACGCAGTATTTT CAISESIRRRESTDTQYF . TRBV10-3 . TRBJ2-3
TGCGCCAGCAGCTTGGTGGCCGGGAGCGGCGAGCAGTACTTC CASSLVAGSGEQYF . TRBV5-1 . TRBJ2-7
TGTGCCAGCAGCCAAGAGGGGGGCTCCCCCTACGAGCAGTACTTC CASSQEGGSPYEQYF . TRBV14 . TRBJ2-7
TGCGCCAGCAGCCAAGGCGTCGGGGCTACCGGGGAGCTGTTTTTT CASSQGVGATGELFF . TRBV4-3 . TRBJ2-2
TGTGCCAGCAGTGACGGGCGGGAAAATTCACCCCTCCACTTT CASSDGRENSPLHF . TRBV6-4 . TRBJ1-6
TGTGCCTGGAGTAATAAGGTCTCCTACGAGCAGTACTTC CAWSNKVSYEQYF . TRBV30 . TRBJ2-7
TGTGCCAGCAGCTTAAGTGGGGGACAGGGGGCCGTCTTT CASSLSGGQGAVF TRBD1 TRBV7-3 . TRBJ1-1
TGCAGCGTTGGTTCCGGGACCTATGGCTACACCTTC CSVGSGTYGYTF . TRBV29-1 once TRBJ1-2
TGTGCCACCGGGGGGGGGACTGAAGCTTTCTTT CATGGGTEAFF . TRBV24-1 . TRBJ1-1
TGTGCCAGCAGCTCCAGCGCGACTAGCTATGACACAGATACGCAGTATTTT CASSSSATSYDTDTQYF TRBD2 TRBV7-6 . TRBJ2-3
TGCAGCGAGCTAAGTATCACGGATACGCAGTATTTT CSELSITDTQYF . TRBV29-1 . TRBJ2-3
TGTGCCAGCAGTTTACACCAGCCCCAGCATTTT CASSLHQPQHF . TRBV28 . TRBJ1-5
TGTGCCAGCAGTTTAGTGGGTAACACTGAAGCTTTCTTT CASSLVGNTEAFF . TRBV28 . TRBJ1-1
TGTGCCAGCAGCGTAGAAATTGGGAGGCCGAGCTCCTACAATGAGCAGTTCTTC CASSVEIGRPSSYNEQFF . TRBV9 . TRBJ2-1
TGTGCCAGCAGCCTACGTAGTTCAGGTGAGCAGTTCTTC CASSLRSSGEQFF . TRBV7-9 . TRBJ2-1
TGTGCCAGCAGTTTACTAACCCTGACAGGGTATGGCTACACCTTC CASSLLTLTGYGYTF TRBD1 TRBV28 . TRBJ1-2
TGTGCCACCAGTGACCCCCCGGGACAGAACTTTCAATGGAATACGCAGTATTTT CATSDPPGQNFQWNTQYF TRBD1 TRBV24-1 once TRBJ2-3
TGTGCCAGCACCCCTACTAGCGGGAGGGCCTTTAACTCCTACGAGCAGTACTTC CASTPTSGRAFNSYEQYF TRBD2 TRBV7-9 . TRBJ2-7
TGTGCCAGCAGTCCCCCGACAGGGCAGCCCCAGCATTTT CASSPPTGQPQHF TRBD1 TRBV28 . TRBJ1-5
TGTGCCAGCAGTTACCGGGTGGTCGGATATGGCTACACCTTC CASSYRVVGYGYTF . TRBV6-5 . TRBJ1-2
TGTGCCAGCAGTTTAATTGGATCGGGCGCGTATAGCGGGAGGGGGGACAATGAGCAGTTCTTC CASSLIGSGAYSGRGDNEQFF TRBD2 TRBV27 . TRBJ2-1
TGTGCCAGCAGCTTGGGAGGGACAGGGGGCTTCTATGGCTACACCTTC CASSLGGTGGFYGYTF TRBD1 TRBV7-8 once TRBJ1-2
TGTGCCAGCAGCCAAGTGCACCAGAGCTCCTACGAGCAGTACTTC CASSQVHQSSYEQYF . TRBV4-2 . TRBJ2-7
TGTGCCAGCAGCCCGACGGCGGCCCCCGGGACAGATACGCAGTATTTT CASSPTAAPGTDTQYF . TRBV4-2 . TRBJ2-3
TGCGCCAGCAGCCCGACAGGCCTTAATGAAAAACTGTTTTTT CASSPTGLNEKLFF . TRBV4-1 . TRBJ1-4
TGTGCCAGTGGGCCAGCCTCCTACGAGCAGTACTTC CASGPASYEQYF . TRBV28 . TRBJ2-7
TGTGCCACCAGACAGGGCGGCTCCCCCTACGAGCAGTACTTC CATRQGGSPYEQYF TRBD1 TRBV19 . TRBJ2-7
TGCGCCAGCAGCTTGCCCTCCCCTGGGCAGTTCTTC CASSLPSPGQFF . TRBV5-1 . TRBJ2-1
TGTGCCACCAGCAGCAGGGGAGGAAGCTCGCCGCAGTATTTT CATSSRGGSSPQYF . TRBV15 . TRBJ2-3
TGTGCCAGCAGCCTGACCTCCCTTGAAGCTTTCTTT CASSLTSLEAFF . TRBV5-6 . TRBJ1-1
TGTGCCAGCAGCTCCTTGGGAGGGACAGTGGGAAGCTCCTATAATTCACCCCTCCACTTT CASSSLGGTVGSSYNSPLHF TRBD1 TRBV6-6 . TRBJ1-6
TGTGCCAGCAGTACCCCGGGACTAGTAGTTATAGATACGCAGTATTTT CASSTPGLVVIDTQYF TRBD2 TRBV6-2/TRBV6-3 . TRBJ2-3
TGCAGCGTTCGAGGACAGGGGGTGGCATTATCCTACGAGCAGTACTTC CSVRGQGVALSYEQYF TRBD1 TRBV29-1 . TRBJ2-7
TGTGCCAGCAGTGTGTTGGGGTCTGGAAACACCATATATTTT CASSVLGSGNTIYF . TRBV2 . TRBJ1-3
TGTGCCAGCAGCCCGACAGGGCAACCCTCTGGGGCCAACGTCCTGACTTTC CASSPTGQPSGANVLTF TRBD1 TRBV9 . TRBJ2-6
TGTGCCAGAAGCCGGTCGGGGGACGACGAGCAGTACTTC CARSRSGDDEQYF . TRBV7-2 . TRBJ2-7
TGTGCCAGCAGTACTAGCACAGATACGCAGTATTTT CASSTSTDTQYF . TRBV28 . TRBJ2-3